The present TCR beta chain was sequenced within a study of identical twins. TCRdb re-called the 5' RACE reads through MiXCR, storing one row per CDR3 protein. The sample consists of 250,000 or so distinct CDR3 sequences, about 8.3% of them appearing once. V was clipped by 5 bases and J by 2 bases, with 7 bases between them. The CDR3 sequence is 12 residues long. Germline V CDR1 and CDR2: MDHEN, SYDVKM. This clonotype was seen repeatedly, ten times or more. The sample also formed part of further work on yellow fever vaccine responses in identical twins.

Sample: CD8+ T cells sorted from blood. The receptor was derived from a woman aged 18 to 35 in good health. The gene calls are TRBV28 and TRBJ2-7; D is ambiguous. Written as DNA, the CDR3 is TGTGCCAGCAGTCCATCAACCTACGAGCAGTACTTC. This gives the protein CASSPSTYEQYF.